This TCR beta chain was found in a study of cytomegalovirus exposure and HLA in healthy donors. Overall study: Earlier, some 170 million T cells were analyzed, and fewer than 120 million unique TCR beta sequences were found among them.

PCR employed 60 Vbeta and 13 Jbeta primers. Generated by immunoSEQ multiplex PCR, the TCRdb table keeps only in-frame clones and is missing some. This sample carries about 140,000 clones, approximately 80% of them seen once, and the ten largest clones take approximately 4%. As concerns this clone: Antigen specificity is unknown.

Study-wide points: A later analysis by the authors found several of the most significant clusters apparently linked to common viral pathogens. Reportedly, diagnosis of cytomegalovirus status by the classifier showed high specificity and sensitivity. The authors considered a cluster of highly shared sequence variants likely to be a sequencing artifact.

CDR3 size: 17 residues. Germline CDR1 and CDR2: LNHNV and YYDKDF (reference sequence). Sequencing input: PBMCs. This TCR was sampled from a male donor in good health and CMV-seronegative. V gene TRBV15 combines with J gene TRBJ2-5; 8 bases fit TRBD2. Matching the DNA end better, TRBJ2-7 makes the J call doubtful. CDR3 in amino acids: CATSRESGTSLSYEQYF. The CDR3 DNA is TGTGCCACCAGCAGAGAATCCGGGACTAGTCTTTCCTACGAGCAGTACTTC.